Listed below are T cell receptor beta chains from one sample, sequenced in a study of T cells in Graves' hyperthyroidism and ophthalmopathy. TCRdb reprocessed the multiplex PCR reads via MiXCR and lists one record per CDR3 protein. The sample carries around 350,000 distinct CDR3 sequences, about 19% recorded once. The sample taken for sequencing was blood. The receptors come from a woman under 30 with Graves' hyperthyroidism. CDR3s include the opening cysteine and the closing phenylalanine or tryptophan. D genes are given only for firm matches. For some rows the clone size is stated as once, few or many, or as a class when expanded; others skip it.

>-|many|TRBV29-1|TRBJ1-2
CSVESGEDGYTF
TGCAGCGTTGAATCGGGAGAAGATGGCTACACCTTC
>-|many|TRBV7-9|TRBJ2-7
CASSLGGGSDEQYF
TGTGCCAGCAGCTTGGGGGGTGGCAGCGACGAGCAGTACTTC
>-|many|TRBV19|TRBJ1-2
CASSPRPNYGYTF
TGTGCCAGTAGCCCGCGCCCGAACTATGGCTACACCTTC
>-|few|TRBV20-1|TRBJ2-7
CSARDSTYEQYF
TGCAGTGCTAGGGACTCTACCTACGAGCAGTACTTC
>-|many|TRBV9|TRBJ1-2
CASSVGSGQGYTF
TGTGCCAGCAGCGTAGGGAGTGGGCAAGGCTACACCTTC
>TRBD1|-|TRBV19|TRBJ2-4
CASSIAGTGIAKNIQYF
TGTGCCAGTAGTATAGCCGGGACAGGGATTGCCAAAAACATTCAGTACTTC
>-|many|TRBV25-1|TRBJ2-7
CASSGGSGSTYEQYF
TGTGCCAGCAGTGGGGGTAGTGGCAGTACCTACGAGCAGTACTTC
>-|many|TRBV12-3/TRBV12-4|TRBJ1-2
CASSLRRGGGYTF
TGTGCCAGCAGTTTACGCAGGGGAGGTGGCTACACCTTC
>TRBD2|many|TRBV10-3|TRBJ2-5
CAISRLAGEETQYF
TGTGCCATCAGCAGACTAGCGGGGGAGGAGACCCAGTACTTC
>-|few|TRBV3-1|TRBJ2-5
CASSQGSGAQYF
TGTGCCAGCAGCCAAGGGTCGGGGGCCCAGTACTTC
>TRBD2|many|TRBV6-1|TRBJ2-2
CASSAGGANTGELFF
TGTGCCAGCAGTGCGGGAGGAGCGAACACCGGGGAGCTGTTTTTT
>TRBD1|few|TRBV27|TRBJ2-4
CASRTDREDIQYF
TGTGCCAGCAGAACGGACAGGGAGGACATTCAGTACTTC
>TRBD1|many|TRBV20-1|TRBJ2-7
CSARDLRQTGARNEQYF
TGCAGTGCTAGAGACCTTCGACAGACAGGGGCTAGGAACGAGCAGTACTTC
>-|many|TRBV2|TRBJ2-7
CASSEAGTGYEQYF
TGTGCCAGCAGTGAGGCAGGGACCGGATACGAGCAGTACTTC
>-|many|TRBV7-7|TRBJ2-5
CASSFGKKETQYF
TGTGCTAGCAGCTTTGGGAAGAAAGAGACCCAGTACTTC
>-|many|TRBV12-3/TRBV12-4|TRBJ1-5
CASRQGSHQPQHF
TGTGCCAGCAGACAGGGTTCGCATCAGCCCCAGCATTTT
>TRBD1|few|TRBV6-5|TRBJ1-1
CASSYVAGGFSEAFF
TGTGCCAGCAGTTACGTCGCAGGGGGGTTCTCTGAAGCTTTCTTT
>TRBD1|-|TRBV5-1|TRBJ2-7
CASAGQGEQYF
TGCGCCAGCGCCGGACAGGGCGAGCAGTACTTC
>-|many|TRBV7-3|TRBJ2-2
CASSLTRNTGELFF
TGTGCCAGCAGCTTAACCAGAAACACCGGGGAGCTGTTTTTT
>-|many|TRBV10-3|TRBJ1-1
CAISESKPSAEAFF
TGTGCCATCAGTGAGTCGAAGCCCAGCGCTGAGGCTTTCTTT
>-|many|TRBV2|TRBJ1-5
CASSDFREQPQHF
TGTGCCAGCAGTGACTTTAGGGAACAGCCCCAGCATTTT
>-|many|TRBV4-1|TRBJ1-1
CASSHEGRTAFF
TGCGCCAGCAGCCATGAGGGGAGGACGGCTTTCTTT
>-|few|TRBV3-1|TRBJ2-7
CASSQAWTPSYEQYF
TGTGCCAGCAGCCAAGCTTGGACACCCTCCTACGAGCAGTACTTC
>-|many|TRBV2|TRBJ2-3
CASSGTTDSTGTDTQYF
TGTGCCAGCAGTGGGACCACGGATAGCACGGGCACAGATACGCAGTATTTT
>-|many|TRBV6-1|TRBJ1-5
CASSPGRRGGNQPQHF
TGTGCCAGCAGTCCTGGACGTAGGGGGGGCAATCAGCCCCAGCATTTT
>-|many|TRBV3-1|TRBJ2-7
CASLKRSYEQYF
TGTGCCAGCCTTAAGCGGTCCTACGAGCAGTACTTC
>-|-|TRBV20-1|TRBJ2-7
CSARSRFFPGTAEQYF
TGCAGTGCTAGATCTAGATTCTTCCCTGGGACCGCCGAGCAGTACTTC
>-|many|TRBV7-9|TRBJ1-2
CASRLDGFYGYTF
TGTGCCAGCAGACTGGACGGATTTTATGGCTACACCTTC
>-|many|TRBV28|TRBJ1-1
CASSLGQGTIRTEAFF
TGTGCCAGCAGTTTGGGGCAGGGCACCATTCGGACTGAAGCTTTCTTT
>TRBD1|few|TRBV6-1|TRBJ1-1
CASSQDPGQGHTEAFF
TGTGCCAGCAGTCAAGACCCGGGACAGGGGCACACTGAAGCTTTCTTT
>-|many|TRBV29-1|TRBJ2-5
CSVYRVLGETQYF
TGCAGCGTTTATCGGGTTTTGGGAGAGACCCAGTACTTC
>TRBD1|many|TRBV2|TRBJ1-1
CASSVGQGRAFF
TGTGCCAGCAGTGTGGGACAGGGAAGGGCTTTCTTT
>-|-|TRBV6-2/TRBV6-3|TRBJ1-5
CASSPRRGARDQPQHF
TGTGCCAGCAGTCCTAGGCGGGGGGCACGGGATCAGCCCCAGCATTTT
>TRBD2|many|TRBV12-3/TRBV12-4|TRBJ2-2
CASSLSGGSTGELFF
TGTGCCAGCAGTTTGAGCGGGGGGAGCACCGGGGAGCTGTTTTTT
>TRBD2|-|TRBV24-1|TRBJ2-7
CATSDLGRLAGGEEQYF
TGTGCCACCAGTGATTTGGGCCGACTAGCGGGAGGTGAAGAGCAGTACTTC
>TRBD1|many|TRBV6-2/TRBV6-3|TRBJ2-5
CASSTVDRGKETQYF
TGTGCCAGCAGTACCGTCGACAGGGGGAAAGAGACCCAGTACTTC
>TRBD2|-|TRBV27|TRBJ2-4
CASSSGLEGAKNIQYF
TGTGCCAGCAGTTCCGGACTAGAAGGGGCCAAAAACATTCAGTACTTC
>TRBD2|-|TRBV20-1|TRBJ2-7
CSARGLAGEQYF
TGCAGTGCTAGGGGACTAGCGGGGGAGCAGTACTTC
>TRBD1|many|TRBV29-1|TRBJ1-1
CSVVDRMNTEAFF
TGCAGCGTTGTGGACAGGATGAACACTGAAGCTTTCTTT
>-|many|TRBV4-2|TRBJ1-5
CASRRVAGGNQPQHF
TGTGCCAGCAGAAGGGTGGCTGGGGGAAATCAGCCCCAGCATTTT
>-|many|TRBV18|TRBJ2-5
CASSPARWETQYF
TGTGCCAGCTCACCGGCCAGGTGGGAGACCCAGTACTTC
>-|-|TRBV12-3/TRBV12-4|TRBJ2-7
CASRGRTEDPYF
TGTGCCAGCAGAGGTAGGACAGAAGATCCGTACTTC
>TRBD2|-|TRBV12-5|TRBJ2-5
CASVRTGGQTQYF
TGTGCTAGTGTCCGTACGGGGGGGCAGACCCAGTACTTC
>-|many|TRBV6-5|TRBJ1-2
CASAEDSAGGYTF
TGTGCCAGCGCTGAGGACAGCGCCGGGGGCTACACCTTC